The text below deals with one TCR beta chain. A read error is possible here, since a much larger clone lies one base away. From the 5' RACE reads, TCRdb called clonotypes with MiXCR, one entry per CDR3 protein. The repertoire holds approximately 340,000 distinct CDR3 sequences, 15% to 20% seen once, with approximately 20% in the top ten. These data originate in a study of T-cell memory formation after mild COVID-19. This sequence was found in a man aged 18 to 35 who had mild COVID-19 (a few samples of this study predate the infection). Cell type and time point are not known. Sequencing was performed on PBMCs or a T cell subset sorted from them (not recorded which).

CDR3 DNA sequence: TGTGCCAGCACTCCACAGGGGAACTATGGCTACACCTTC. Translating gives CASTPQGNYGYTF. The V and J genes are TRBV6-6 and TRBJ1-2; 7 bases fit TRBD1. The CDR3 has 13 residues. Losses at the gene ends were 7 bases for V and 2 bases for J; bases not matched to a gene: 4. CDR1 and CDR2 from the germline V gene are MNHNY and SVGAGI (reference sequence).